This TCR beta chain comes out of a study of shared clonotypes between healthy human individuals (dated by TCRdb to 2018 to 2021). Background for the entire study: A couple of women and three men aged 18 to 49 years were included in the cohort. For each donor, three plates each were used for CD4 naive and CD4 memory, two plates were used for CD8 naive, and one plate was used for CD8 memory. To estimate repertoire size and how much clonotypes are shared between individuals, the study performed deep sequencing of blood TCR repertoires from about five healthy adults. Libraries were prepared and TCR repertoires were sequenced by different laboratories using diverse techniques, in order to increase sequencing depth and limit assay-specific biases. Per donor, leukapheresis produced somewhere between about 0.9 and 9.5 billion PBMCs. General conclusions and limits of the study: Estimated clonotype richness was generally larger for naive than for memory subsets. Higher generation probabilities were observed for clonotypes shared by all four sorted-subset donors than for non-shared clonotypes. Only blood was sampled, and tissue TCR repertoires likely differ from those in blood. About 5% of naive CD4, 3.5% of naive CD8, about 2.5% of memory CD4, and 0.4% of memory CD8 clonotypes were shared across several donors. Even with the large sequencing depth, rarefaction of the sorted-subset datasets indicated that sequencing was incomplete. Based on pairwise subsampling, the degree of clonotype sharing among donors was expected to be affected by sequencing depth. The genetic and exposure-history diversity represented was limited by the small number of donors.

Points on this clone: Which antigen it targets is not known. It has no much larger one-base neighbor in the sample; base qualities were not kept.

Including the terminal cysteine and phenylalanine, the CDR3 comprises 17 residues. Here the CDR3 DNA is all that survives: 51 bases in frame from base 1. The junction shows trimming of 4 bases on V and 4 bases on J, and the gene matches do not reach 12 bases of it. CDR1 and CDR2 are drawn from the germline V gene: MNHNS, SASEGT. TCR CDR3 regions were amplified from genomic DNA by multiplex PCR using the deep immunoSEQ assay. Extracted genomic DNA from each cell subset was spread evenly across all wells of several immunoSEQ 96-well plates, with each plate serving as a replicate. For sorted subsets, about 210 ng of genomic DNA, equivalent to 30,000 or so T cell genomes, went into each replicate PCR. The purified libraries were quantified using a Qubit 3.0 fluorometer, sized with a Bioanalyzer 2100, and then quantified again using the KAPA Library Quantification kit. A separate single-read 150-cycle Illumina NextSeq 550 flow cell was used to sequence each immunoSEQ 96-well plate. The study's own analysis went as follows. The immunoSEQ output contained only junctional sequences without quality scores, so filtering could not match that applied to full-length reads. To assign V/J genes and CDR3, sequences were annotated against IMGT germline references using PyIR, a Python wrapper for IgBLAST v1.9. Any read was removed if the V/J assignment was weak (E-value above 1e-6), the CDR3 was missing, or the read contained stop codons, out-of-frame junctions, or ambiguous translated residues. A V3J clonotype was defined by an identical inferred V gene, J gene, and CDR3 amino acid sequence. To compute the percentage overlap between repertoires, the number of shared unique clonotypes was divided by the size of the smaller repertoire. Repertoire richness was assessed with RTK rarefaction, the Chao1 estimator, and Recon v2.1 estimates of unobserved clonotypes. Generation probabilities for all TCRbeta clonotypes obtained by the gDNA method from a few donors were computed using OLGA. Imported from immuneACCESS, the table was reduced by TCRdb to in-frame sequences with V and J called. These copies leave out some clones; in studies compared against another copy, an unresolved V gene accounts for under half, and the cause of the remainder is not known. D and trimming were read from the DNA, whereas the V and J calls and clone size are those reported in that table. The sample yields 2 million to 2.5 million clones; about nine tenths were counted once. The biggest ten clones account for 0.3% to 0.4% of the sample.

Healthy HIV-negative adults with no recently reported acute infections or vaccinations were included as donors. Only Caucasian adults living in Nashville, Tennessee, USA were represented among the donors. CD4+ T cells were enriched through magnetic negative selection, after which naive cells were positively selected on CD45RA and the remaining negative fraction served as the memory subset. Blood was collected by leukapheresis, and PBMCs were isolated by Ficoll-Histopaque density gradient centrifugation and then cryopreserved in liquid nitrogen vapor phase. Purity and quantity of every magnetically sorted T cell population were checked by analytical flow cytometry. From each sorted fraction, genomic DNA was isolated and quantified by UV absorbance on a Nanodrop 2000c.

Sequenced material: naive CD4+ T cells from PBMCs. The cell subset or site label of this sample denotes: CD45RA+ positively selected. The TCR comes from a man younger than 30 in good health. Some clones in this sample may be carry-over from other donors' samples. The rearrangement combines TRBV6-1 with TRBJ2-7, with 11 junctional bases fitting TRBD2. CDR3 sequence: CASSVTTLAGARYEQYF. The DNA is TGTGCCAGCAGTGTTACTACACTAGCGGGAGCTCGGTACGAGCAGTACTTC.